These T cell receptor beta chains were read from a single sample in a study of T cells in narcolepsy. Sequencing was performed with immunoSEQ multiplex PCR; in TCRdb, only in-frame clones are kept and a portion is missing. Counted here are fewer than 40,000 clones, 84% occurring once; the ten biggest clones make up around 1.3%. The sequencing input was CD45RA- memory CD4+ T cells from PBMCs. These receptor sequences come from a human donor with narcolepsy. CDR3s include the opening cysteine and the closing phenylalanine or tryptophan. A D gene is named only where the DNA matches it firmly. Only some rows state a clone size, as once, few, many or a class for expanded clones.

clone size,J gene,D gene,V gene,CDR3 DNA,CDR3 protein
.,TRBJ1-5,.,TRBV19,TGTGCCAGTAGTAAGTCAAGAAGTCAGCCCCAGCATTTT,CASSKSRSQPQHF
.,TRBJ1-1,TRBD1,TRBV9,TGTGCCAGCAGCGTATACGCTCAGGGGGGCACGAACACTGAAGCTTTCTTT,CASSVYAQGGTNTEAFF
.,TRBJ2-5,TRBD2,TRBV7-9,TGTGCCAGCAGTCCCGGGACGGGGAGGGGAAGGTCGGAGACCCAGTACTTC,CASSPGTGRGRSETQYF
few,TRBJ1-2,.,TRBV7-2,TGTGCCAGCAGCTCTGGACTGGGCTACTATGGCTACACCTTC,CASSSGLGYYGYTF
.,TRBJ2-7,.,TRBV4-1,TGTGCCAGCAGCCAAGATCTCGGACAGCCTTACGAGCAGTACTTT,CASSQDLGQPYEQYF
.,TRBJ2-1,TRBD1,TRBV19,TGTGCCAGTAGTGTCAACCGGGACAGGGGGCGCGATGAGCAGTTCTTC,CASSVNRDRGRDEQFF
.,TRBJ2-1,.,TRBV6-5,TGTGCCAGCAGTTACATTCATCCCCCCGGGTTAAATGAGCAGTTCTTC,CASSYIHPPGLNEQFF
.,TRBJ1-1,.,TRBV7-2,TGTGCCAGCAGCTCTAGTCGGGTGGGGAACACTGAAGCTTTCTTT,CASSSSRVGNTEAFF
.,TRBJ1-6,TRBD1,TRBV27,TGTGCCAGCAGTTTACAATTAGGGGGCTGGAATTCACCCCTCCACTTT,CASSLQLGGWNSPLHF
.,TRBJ2-5,TRBD1,TRBV7-8,TGTGCCAGCAGCCCCGGGACAGCACAAGAGACCCAGTACTTC,CASSPGTAQETQYF
.,TRBJ1-5,.,TRBV10-3,TGTGCCATCAGTGGAGAGGGCAATCAGCCCCAGCATTTT,CAISGEGNQPQHF
.,TRBJ1-2,TRBD1,TRBV6-1,TGTGCCAGCAGTGAAGGGACAGGCTATGGCTACACCTTC,CASSEGTGYGYTF
few,TRBJ1-2,TRBD1,TRBV6-1,TGTGCCAGCAGTAGACAGGGGCCCAACTATGGCTACACCTTC,CASSRQGPNYGYTF
.,TRBJ1-2,.,TRBV6-5,TGTGCCAGCAGTTACGGTTTGGGCCTAGCTAACTATGGCTACACCTTC,CASSYGLGLANYGYTF
.,TRBJ2-7,.,TRBV23-1,TGCGCCAGCAGGGGGGACGCCGAGGTCCTCGAGCAGTACTTC,CASRGDAEVLEQYF
.,TRBJ2-3,TRBD1,TRBV10-3,TGTGCCATCGGGAGCTTAGTTTCGACAGGGGCTGGAGATACGCAGTATTTT,CAIGSLVSTGAGDTQYF
.,TRBJ1-2,.,TRBV6-1,TGTGCCAGCAGTGGGGGCAGAGGGGCCTATGGCTACACCTTC,CASSGGRGAYGYTF
.,TRBJ2-1,.,TRBV5-1,TGCGCCAGCAGCTTGGCCTTAGCGTCCAATGAGCAGTTCTTC,CASSLALASNEQFF
.,TRBJ1-5,.,TRBV6-1,TGTGCCAGCAGTGAGAACACGAATCAGCCCCAGCATTTT,CASSENTNQPQHF
.,TRBJ1-1,.,TRBV7-8,TGTGCCAGCAGCTTCGCTAGGGTAATGAACACTGAAGCTTTCTTT,CASSFARVMNTEAFF
.,TRBJ2-3,.,TRBV18,TGTGCCAGCTCCCTTAAGAGGGATACGCAGTATTTT,CASSLKRDTQYF
.,TRBJ1-5,.,TRBV5-1,TGCGCCAGCAGCTTGAACCCCGGGACTAAGGGCGAGCCCCAGCATTTT,CASSLNPGTKGEPQHF
.,TRBJ1-6,.,TRBV28,TGTGCCAGCAGTGCGGACTCACCCCTCCACTTT,CASSADSPLHF
.,TRBJ2-2,TRBD1,TRBV5-1,TGCGCCACCGCGGACAGGGGGTTTTTTAACACCGGGGAGCTGTTTTTT,CATADRGFFNTGELFF
.,TRBJ2-6,TRBD1,TRBV28,TGTGCCAGCAGTTCCGCGACAGGGGGCTCTGGGGCCAACGTCCTGACTTTC,CASSSATGGSGANVLTF